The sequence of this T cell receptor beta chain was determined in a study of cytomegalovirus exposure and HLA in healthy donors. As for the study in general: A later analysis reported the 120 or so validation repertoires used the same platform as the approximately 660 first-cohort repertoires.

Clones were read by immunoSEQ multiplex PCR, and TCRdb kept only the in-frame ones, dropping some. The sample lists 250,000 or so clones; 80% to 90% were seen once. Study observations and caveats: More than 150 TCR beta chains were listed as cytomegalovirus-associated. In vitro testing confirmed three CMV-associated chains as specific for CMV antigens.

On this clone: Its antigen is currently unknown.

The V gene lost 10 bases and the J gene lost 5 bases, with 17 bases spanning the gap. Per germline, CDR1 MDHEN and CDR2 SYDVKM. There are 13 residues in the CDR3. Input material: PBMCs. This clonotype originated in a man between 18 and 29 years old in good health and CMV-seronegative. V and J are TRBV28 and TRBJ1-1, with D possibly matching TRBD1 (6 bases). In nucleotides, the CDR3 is TGTGCCACAGTGGACAGCTGGAGGACTGAAGCTTTCTTT. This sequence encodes CATVDSWRTEAFF.